This T cell receptor (beta chain) was sequenced for a study of blood T cell repertoires in COVID-19. Study-wide background: Samples representing acute and convalescent COVID-19 were sourced from the United States, Italy and Spain. PBMCs, B-cell-depleted T cells, or T cells provided the cDNA or gDNA that made up the material.

V lost 5 bases to trimming and J lost 4 bases, with 11 bases between them. The germline V gene encodes CDR1 SNHLY and CDR2 FYNNEI. The CDR3 sequence is 14 residues long. Original processing notes: From reference gene primer amplification, estimates of nucleated cell counts were derived. The assay was immunoSEQ multiplex PCR, and TCRdb's table has in-frame clones only and misses some. That table furnishes V, J and clone size, whereas the DNA furnished D and trimming. The data show around 460,000 clones, about 90% seen once. The specimen was peripheral blood. V and J are TRBV2 and TRBJ2-2; tentatively, D is TRBD2 (6 bases). The receptor was isolated from a man between 18 and 35 years old with COVID-19, enrolled during active disease. CDR3 DNA: TGTGCCAGCAGTATACTAGCAGGCACCGGGGAGCTGTTTTTT. This translates into CASSILAGTGELFF.